A single sample is the source of the 22 T cell receptor beta chains below, sequenced in a study of T cell responses to AZD1222 COVID-19 vaccine. Libraries were prepared by immunoSEQ multiplex PCR; TCRdb keeps only in-frame clonotypes and omits some of them. The sample holds 60,000 to 70,000 clones, around 86% seen once. Sequenced material: peripheral blood, taken on day 0 of AZD1222 vaccination. These receptors all come from an adult in good health.

The chain uses TRBV5-1 and TRBJ1-1; D unclear. This CDR3 region has 14 residues. V was trimmed by 3 bases and J by 3 bases, leaving 12 bases between them. From germline, CDR1 is SGHRS and CDR2 YFSETQ. The CDR3 DNA is TGCGCCAGCAGCTCGCCGGACGGACACACTGAAGCTTTCTTT. Translating it yields CASSSPDGHTEAFF.

The chain uses TRBV6-5 and TRBJ2-3; D is undetermined. The CDR3 is 11 residues long. Germline loops: CDR1 MNHEY, CDR2 SVGAGI. The V gene lost 8 bases and the J gene lost 5 bases, with 8 bases spanning the gap. CDR3 protein: CASGRRDTQYF. CDR3 DNA: TGTGCCAGCGGTCGTCGAGATACGCAGTATTTT.

The rearrangement links TRBV4-1 to TRBJ2-7; maybe TRBD2 (5 bases). The CDR3 is 15 residues long. V was shortened by 6 bases and J by 5 bases, with 20 bases between the two germline ends. CDR1 and CDR2 (germline): MGHRA, YSYEKL. This chain's CDR3 is CASRTSHLEGNEQYF. The DNA for the CDR3 is TGCGCCAGCAGAACCTCCCACCTAGAGGGCAACGAGCAGTACTTC.

In DNA form, the CDR3 reads TGCGCCAGCAGCTTGACCGTACAGGGAAGTCGTTCCACAGATACGCAGTATTTT. The encoded protein is CASSLTVQGSRSTDTQYF. The chain combines TRBV5-1 with TRBJ2-3; TRBD1 is a possible D gene (6 bases). CDR1 is SGHRS and CDR2 is YFSETQ in the germline V gene. V gave up 1 base and J gave up 2 bases, with 20 bases separating them. The CDR3 length is 18 residues.

The rearrangement uses TRBV5-6 and TRBJ1-2; D is unclear. Germline CDR1 is SGHDT and CDR2 is YYEEEE. V was shortened by 2 bases and J by 8 bases, with 16 bases between the two germline ends. The CDR3 is 14 amino acids. The CDR3 DNA follows: TGTGCCAGCAGCTTCGTCGGATTTTTGGGCGGCTACACCTTC. It is translated as CASSFVGFLGGYTF.

The chain is built from TRBV7-9 and TRBJ2-7; tentative D call: TRBD2 (6 bases). CDR3 length: 12 amino acids. Trimming removed 6 bases from V and 4 bases from J, with 10 bases in between. The germline V gene encodes CDR1 SEHNR and CDR2 FQNEAQ (reference sequence). The CDR3 loop reads CASSSDYYEQYF. For the CDR3, the DNA is TGTGCCAGCAGTTCGGACTATTACGAGCAGTACTTC.

This clone was seen a few times. The CDR3 protein is CASSLDNREQYF. CDR3 sequence (DNA): TGTGCCAGCAGCTTAGACAACCGCGAGCAGTACTTC. J is TRBJ2-7 and V is TRBV11-3; D is unresolved. Trimming cost V 0 bases and J 6 bases, with 6 bases left between them. The CDR3 has 12 amino acids. The germline CDR1 and CDR2 sequences are SGHNT and YENEEA.

The rearrangement uses TRBV7-9 and TRBJ1-1; D gene ambiguous. V lost 1 base to trimming and J lost 1 base, with 1 base between them. The CDR3 has 12 amino acids. Germline V lookup: CDR1 SEHNR, CDR2 FQNEAQ (reference sequence). The CDR3 loop reads CASSLENTEAFF. As DNA, the CDR3 is TGTGCCAGCAGCTTAGAGAACACTGAAGCTTTCTTT.

The chain employs TRBV4-1 and TRBJ1-2; D is perhaps TRBD1 (5 bases). Trimming pared 2 bases from V and 7 bases from J, leaving 23 bases between. CDR1 is MGHRA and CDR2 is YSYEKL in the germline V gene. This CDR3 spans 17 amino acids. The CDR3 DNA reads TGCGCCAGCAGCCAAAGCCCTGCCCGGCATATGGGGGTTGGCTACACCTTC. Translation: CASSQSPARHMGVGYTF.

The gene calls are TRBV4-1 and TRBJ2-1; the D is unclear. This CDR3 region has 15 residues. Germline CDR1 MGHRA, CDR2 YSYEKL. V was pared by 1 base and J by 2 bases, with 9 bases between. The CDR3: CASSQVDTPYNEQFF. CDR3 nucleotides: TGCGCCAGCAGCCAAGTAGACACCCCCTACAATGAGCAGTTCTTC.

The chain combines TRBV27 with TRBJ2-1; 9 positions agree with TRBD2. V gave up 2 bases and J gave up 6 bases; unmatched junction bases: 8. The CDR3 sequence is 16 residues long. The germline V gene has CDR1 MNHEY and CDR2 SMNVEV (reference sequence). The CDR3 DNA sequence: TGTGCCAGCAGTTTAGGGGCGGGGGGGCTTCGCAATGAGCAGTTCTTC. Its protein is CASSLGAGGLRNEQFF.

The rearrangement links TRBV10-2 to TRBJ2-3; D remains ambiguous. The CDR3 has 14 amino acids. Germline CDR1 and CDR2: WSHSY and SAAADI. V was shortened by 6 bases and J by 1 base, with 11 bases between the two germline ends. The CDR3: CASSLNGGTDTQYF. CDR3 sequence (DNA): TGCGCCAGCAGCCTCAACGGAGGCACAGATACGCAGTATTTT.

CDR3 amino acids: CASSLGSWAGKNTEAFF. Written as DNA, the CDR3 is TGTGCCAGCAGCTTAGGGTCTTGGGCGGGGAAGAACACTGAAGCTTTCTTT. V is TRBV11-3 and J is TRBJ1-1; D is unresolved. V was clipped by 1 base and J by 1 base, with 16 bases between them. The CDR3 has 17 amino acids. From germline, CDR1 is SGHNT and CDR2 YENEEA. Using reference TRBV11-3 and TRBJ1-1 for the parts outside the CDR3, the full variable domain is EAGVVQSPRYKIIEKKQPVAFWCNPISGHNTLYWYLQNLGQGPELLIRYENEEAVDDSQLPKDRFSAERLKGVDSTLKIQPAELGDSAVYLCASSLGSWAGKNTEAFFGQGTRLTVV.

This clone was seen only a few times. The chain carries TRBV28 and TRBJ2-7; weak D call: TRBD2 (7 bases). The CDR3 is 14 amino acids. V was pared by 4 bases and J by 4 bases, with 14 bases between. The germline V gene encodes CDR1 MDHEN and CDR2 SYDVKM. CDR3 region: CASSYGGLGYEQYF. The CDR3 bases are TGTGCCAGCAGTTACGGGGGGCTGGGGTACGAGCAGTACTTC.

The chain joins TRBV14 to TRBJ1-1, with a possible D match to TRBD1 (6 bases). CDR1 is SGHDN, CDR2 FVKESK, per germline. This CDR3 spans 13 amino acids. Trimming took 4 bases from V and 5 from J, leaving 11 bases between them. The chain's CDR3 is CASSPGVGTEAFF. The CDR3 nucleotides read TGTGCCAGCAGCCCAGGGGTGGGGACTGAAGCTTTCTTT.

The rearrangement links TRBV14 to TRBJ1-4; TRBD1 matches 8 bases. Trimming removed 0 bases from V and 10 bases from J; junction bases left unmatched: 4. Looked up from germline, CDR1 is SGHDN and CDR2 is FVKESK. This CDR3 comprises 14 residues. The CDR3 DNA reads TGTGCCAGCAGCCAAGATTGGGACAGGTCAAAACTGTTTTTT. Its protein is CASSQDWDRSKLFF.

The sample holds a few counts of this clone. The rearrangement links TRBV20-1 to TRBJ2-7; 8 bases map to TRBD1. V lost 6 bases to trimming and J lost 6 bases; unmatched junction nucleotides: 7. The length of the CDR3 is 12 residues. CDR1 and CDR2 (germline): DFQATT, SNEGSKA (reference sequence). CDR3 nucleotide sequence: TGCAGTGCAAGTCAGGGGGCCTTCGAGCAGTACTTC. It yields the protein CSASQGAFEQYF.

In this sample, this clone turned up once. This chain uses TRBV10-2 with TRBJ1-1; D remains unclear. V dropped 4 bases and J dropped 4 bases, with 10 bases sitting between them. The CDR3 is 13 amino acids. Germline V gene lookup returns CDR1 WSHSY and CDR2 SAAADI. The CDR3 region has the DNA TGCGCCAGCAGTGTGAAGGGTAGCACTGAAGCTTTCTTT. Translation gives CASSVKGSTEAFF.

The chain uses TRBV3-1 (or the pseudogene TRBV3-2) and TRBJ1-1, with D tentatively TRBD1 (6 bases). CDR3 length: 15 residues. Germline loops: CDR1 LGHDT, CDR2 YNNKEL (reference sequence). The ends were cut back, 1 base at V and 7 bases at J, with 16 bases in the middle. The CDR3 DNA sequence: TGTGCCAGCAGCCAAGGAAGTTGGGGGCGAGGTGAAGCTTTCTTT. This gives the protein CASSQGSWGRGEAFF.

The CDR3 reads CASRPSTGFQNSEQYF. CDR3 DNA sequence: TGTGCCAGTAGACCTTCTACAGGGTTCCAGAATAGCGAGCAGTACTTC. This rearrangement joins TRBV19 to TRBJ2-7; tentatively, D is TRBD1 (6 bases). Germline V lookup: CDR1 LNHDA, CDR2 SQIVND (reference sequence). Between the trimmed V and J ends, which lost 6 bases and 6 bases, there was a span of 24 bases. The CDR3 is made up of 16 amino acids. The full variable domain, rest sourced from reference TRBV19 and TRBJ2-7, is DGGITQSPKYLFRKEGQNVTLSCEQNLNHDAMYWYRQDPGQGLRLIYYSQIVNDFQKGDIAEGYSVSREKKESFPLTVTSAQKNPTAFYLCASRPSTGFQNSEQYFGPGTRLTVT.

The chain joins TRBV3-1 (or the pseudogene TRBV3-2) to TRBJ1-2; tentative D call: TRBD1 (6 bases). The CDR3 runs 14 residues. Trimming shortened V by 4 bases and J by 7 bases, and 16 bases separated the two germline ends. Germline lookup yields CDR1 LGHDT and CDR2 YNNKEL (reference sequence). The CDR3 sequence is CASSRDPGVRGYTF. CDR3 nucleotide sequence: TGTGCCAGCAGCCGTGACCCAGGGGTTCGTGGCTACACCTTC.

The gene calls are TRBV10-3 and TRBJ2-6, with TRBD1 matching over 7 bases. Trimming removed 2 bases from V and 2 bases from J; junction bases left unmatched: 3. This CDR3 region has 16 residues. Germline lookup yields CDR1 ENHRY and CDR2 SYGVKD. CDR3 coding DNA: TGTGCCATCAGTGAGCCACAGGGGACTGGGGCCAACGTCCTGACTTTC. This encodes CAISEPQGTGANVLTF.